The next 18 T cell receptor beta chains were all read from a single sample in a study of T-cell reconstitution after alpha-beta-depleted transplantation in children. This sample's TCRbeta library carried unique molecular identifier barcodes. Via MiXCR, TCRdb re-called the PCR reads, giving one row per CDR3 protein. This table holds hundreds of thousands of distinct CDR3 sequences, around 17% found once. The sequencing used PBMCs from the stem cell graft donor, collected from the stem cell graft. The receptor source for this set is a human donor who donated a stem cell graft to a child with acute myeloid leukemia.

A few counts support this clonotype. The J gene is TRBJ2-3, the V gene TRBV27; D not resolved. Trimming took 3 bases from V and 3 from J, leaving 7 bases between them. This CDR3 comprises 13 residues. Germline CDR1 and CDR2: MNHEY and SMNVEV (reference sequence). The CDR3 DNA sequence: TGTGCCAGCAGTTTTGTCGGGACAGATACGCAGTATTTT. Encoded protein: CASSFVGTDTQYF.

In this sample, this clonotype turned up many times. The genes are TRBV20-1 and TRBJ2-3; D remains unclear. Per the germline V gene, CDR1 is DFQATT and CDR2 is SNEGSKA (reference sequence). The CDR3 is made up of 11 amino acids. V was clipped by 6 bases and J by 5 bases, with 9 bases between them. CDR3 amino acids: CSASLLDTQYF. The CDR3 DNA reads as TGCAGTGCCTCGCTTTTAGATACGCAGTATTTT.

V gene TRBV28 combines with J gene TRBJ2-1; D remains unclear. Trimming took 8 bases from V and 0 from J, leaving 23 bases between them. This CDR3 comprises 18 residues. The germline V gene has CDR1 MDHEN and CDR2 SYDVKM. The CDR3 is CASYETRALLTSYNEQFF. Written as DNA, the CDR3 is TGTGCCAGCTATGAGACAAGGGCTCTCCTCACCTCCTACAATGAGCAGTTCTTC.

This clonotype was recorded a few times. V usage is TRBV12-3 or TRBV12-4 and J usage is TRBJ1-2; 7 bases line up with TRBD1. The CDR3 consists of 16 residues. Trimming at V came to 6 bases and at J to 3 bases, leaving 13 bases not matched to a gene. The CDR3 spells CASSGLDRRGDYGYTF. CDR3 nucleotides: TGTGCCAGCAGCGGCCTGGACAGGCGGGGGGACTATGGCTACACCTTC.

This clonotype was counted at least ten times. J is TRBJ2-2 and V is TRBV20-1; 8 bases map to TRBD1. Germline CDR1 reads DFQATT; CDR2 reads SNEGSKA (reference sequence). The CDR3 contains 14 residues. V shed 4 bases and J 2 bases; nucleotides not matched to a gene: 3. The CDR3 DNA reads TGCAGTGCTACGGACAGGGTAAACACCGGGGAGCTGTTTTTT. This encodes CSATDRVNTGELFF.

This clonotype showed up just a few times. V is TRBV7-2 and J is TRBJ1-1; TRBD1 aligns across 8 bases. Trimming cost V 5 bases and J 7 bases; bases outside gene matches: 18. This CDR3 comprises 17 residues. CDR1 is SGHTA, CDR2 FQGNSA, per germline. The CDR3 DNA sequence: TGTGCCAGCAGCGCACAAGCCGGACAGGGAGGAAAGAGTGAAGCTTTCTTT. It translates to CASSAQAGQGGKSEAFF.

This clonotype was observed at least ten times. The chain links TRBV9 to TRBJ2-5, with TRBD1 identical over 7 bases. The V gene end was trimmed by 0 bases and the J gene end by 4 bases; junction bases not matched to a gene: 9. Per germline, CDR1 SGDLS and CDR2 YYNGEE. The CDR3 covers 16 residues. The CDR3 reads CASSVVANRGPETQYF. The CDR3 DNA sequence: TGTGCCAGCAGCGTAGTTGCGAACAGGGGACCAGAGACCCAGTACTTC.

This clonotype occurred many times. The chain carries TRBV12-3 or TRBV12-4 and TRBJ1-4; D not certain. This CDR3 is built from 11 residues. Trimming pared 2 bases from V and 15 bases from J, leaving 10 bases between. CDR3 DNA: TGTGCCAGCAGTTTACCCCACACGATGTTTTTT. The encoded protein is CASSLPHTMFF.

This clonotype was counted between two and nine times. The chain recombines TRBV7-9 with TRBJ2-3; D remains unclear. The germline V gene encodes CDR1 SEHNR and CDR2 FQNEAQ (reference sequence). V lost 7 bases and J lost 3, with 14 bases in between. The CDR3 is 14 amino acids. CDR3 residues: CASTTDRWTDTQYF. CDR3 bases: TGTGCCAGCACCACGGACCGGTGGACAGATACGCAGTATTTT.

The chain is built from TRBV10-3 and TRBJ2-1; 9 nucleotides agree with TRBD2. The germline V gene has CDR1 ENHRY and CDR2 SYGVKD. This CDR3 has 13 amino acids. Germline trimming cut 2 bases from V and 9 bases from J; bases unmatched to any gene: 2. In DNA, the CDR3 is TGTGCCATCAGTGAGGGGACTAGCCCTGAGCAGTTCTTC. It specifies CAISEGTSPEQFF.

In its sample, this clonotype was seen once. This CDR3 reads CASSPSPGVRETQYF. The CDR3 DNA reads as TGTGCCAGCAGCCCCAGCCCGGGGGTTCGCGAGACCCAGTACTTC. The V call is TRBV11-3, the J call TRBJ2-5; perhaps TRBD2 as D (6 bases). CDR1 and CDR2 (germline): SGHNT, YENEEA. The CDR3 totals 15 residues. The germline V and J ends were trimmed by 5 bases and 5 bases, with 18 bases remaining between them.

This clonotype was detected many times. This sequence joins TRBV20-1 and TRBJ1-4, with D possibly being TRBD1 (5 bases). V lost 5 bases and J lost 8, with 15 bases in between. Germline-derived CDR1 and CDR2 are DFQATT and SNEGSKA (reference sequence). The CDR3 consists of 13 residues. The CDR3 coding sequence is TGCAGTGCTCCGGGACTCTTGCCGGAAAAACTGTTTTTT. Its translation is CSAPGLLPEKLFF.

This clonotype was recorded many times. The chain uses TRBV20-1 and TRBJ1-1; tentatively, D is TRBD1 (6 bases). Trimming pared 1 base from V and 6 bases from J, leaving 21 bases between. The CDR3 has 16 residues. CDR1 is DFQATT, CDR2 SNEGSKA, per germline (reference sequence). This chain's CDR3 is CSARGTANGLIPEAFF. Here the CDR3 DNA reads TGCAGTGCTAGAGGGACAGCAAACGGACTGATCCCTGAAGCTTTCTTT.

This clonotype was picked up a small number of times. The rearrangement uses TRBV5-1 and TRBJ1-2; D is perhaps TRBD1 (6 bases). Germline V CDR1 and CDR2: SGHRS, YFSETQ. Deletions cut 4 bases from V and 5 bases from J, with 21 bases between. The length of the CDR3 is 16 residues. CDR3: CASSPLEQGTLYGYTF. CDR3 nucleotide sequence: TGCGCCAGCAGCCCCCTTGAACAGGGAACATTATATGGCTACACCTTC.

This clonotype was seen ten or more times. V is TRBV4-2 and J is TRBJ1-1; D is ambiguous. The germline gives CDR1 LGHNA, CDR2 YNFKEQ. V lost 0 bases and J lost 2, with 1 base in between. This CDR3 has 12 amino acids. Here the CDR3 DNA reads TGTGCCAGCAGCCAAGACAACACTGAAGCTTTCTTT. Protein: CASSQDNTEAFF.

The rearrangement links TRBV20-1 to TRBJ1-5; D is possibly TRBD1 (5 bases). Germline loops: CDR1 DFQATT, CDR2 SNEGSKA (reference sequence). The ends were cut back, 3 bases at V and 4 bases at J, with 13 bases in the middle. This CDR3 is 14 amino acids long. In nucleotides, the CDR3 is TGCAGTGCTAGGGCGGGTGAGGGGAATCAGCCCCAGCATTTT. This encodes CSARAGEGNQPQHF.

This clonotype was recorded at least ten times. V usage is TRBV6-5 and J usage is TRBJ2-7, with unresolved D. CDR1 MNHEY and CDR2 SVGAGI come from the germline V gene. This CDR3 region has 13 residues. V was cut by 5 bases and J by 3 bases, with 11 bases left in between. The CDR3 spells CASSTRVVYEQYF. In nucleotides, the CDR3 is TGTGCCAGCAGTACCCGGGTCGTCTACGAGCAGTACTTC.

This clonotype turned up a few times. The chain combines TRBV7-2 with TRBJ1-4, with 10 nucleotides matching TRBD1. The CDR3 totals 17 residues. Trimming removed 4 bases from V and 8 bases from J; junction bases left unmatched: 13. Germline V gene sequence: CDR1 SGHTA, CDR2 FQGNSA. CDR3 loop: CASSSTTMGQGREKLFF. The CDR3, as DNA: TGTGCCAGCAGCTCGACTACAATGGGACAGGGGAGAGAAAAACTGTTTTTT.